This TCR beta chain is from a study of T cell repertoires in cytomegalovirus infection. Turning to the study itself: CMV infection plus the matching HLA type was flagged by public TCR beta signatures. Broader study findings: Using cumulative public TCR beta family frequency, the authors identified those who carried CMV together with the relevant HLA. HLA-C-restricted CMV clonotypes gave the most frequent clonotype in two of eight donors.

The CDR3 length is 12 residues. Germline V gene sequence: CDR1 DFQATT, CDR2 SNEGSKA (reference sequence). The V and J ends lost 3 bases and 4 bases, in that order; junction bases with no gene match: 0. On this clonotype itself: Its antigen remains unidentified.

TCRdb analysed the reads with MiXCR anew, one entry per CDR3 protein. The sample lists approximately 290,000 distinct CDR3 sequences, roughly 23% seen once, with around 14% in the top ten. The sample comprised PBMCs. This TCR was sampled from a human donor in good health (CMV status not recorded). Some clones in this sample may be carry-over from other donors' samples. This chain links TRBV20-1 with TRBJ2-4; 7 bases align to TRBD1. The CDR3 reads CSARGQKNIQYF. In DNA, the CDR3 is TGCAGTGCTAGGGGACAGAAAAACATTCAGTACTTC.